Listed here are 17 T cell receptor beta chains from one sample, sequenced in a study of patients and donors after allogeneic stem cell transplantation. TCRdb reanalysed the RT-PCR reads using MiXCR and keeps one entry per CDR3 protein. The table shows 800,000 to 1,000,000 distinct CDR3 sequences, with approximately 18% occurring only once. Sample: blood, either unsorted or a sorted T cell fraction (not recorded which). The receptor set was obtained from a human donor who was either an allogeneic HSCT recipient or a stem cell or donor lymphocyte infusion donor (not recorded which). It is not recorded whose cells these are; they may come from a transplant donor.

The rearrangement joins TRBV3-1 to TRBJ2-5; a weak D match, TRBD2 (6 bases). In germline, CDR1 is LGHDT, CDR2 YNNKEL (reference sequence). V was pared by 4 bases and J by 5 bases, with 11 bases between. CDR3 length equals 13 residues. As DNA, the CDR3 is TGTGCCAGCAGCCTGCGGGGTTGGGAGACCCAGTACTTC. This encodes CASSLRGWETQYF.

This clonotype has just a few counts. V and J are TRBV20-1 and TRBJ1-2; no clear D. This CDR3 is built from 16 residues. With 7 bases removed from V and 5 bases from J, the gap between germline ends came to 26 bases. Germline CDR1 and CDR2: DFQATT and SNEGSKA (reference sequence). The CDR3 sequence is CSGQSPDTPNPYGYTF. DNA of the CDR3: TGCAGTGGTCAAAGTCCAGATACCCCTAACCCATATGGCTACACCTTC.

This clonotype was detected a few times. The chain links TRBV12-3 or TRBV12-4 to TRBJ1-2, with 10 bases matching TRBD1. V was pared by 5 bases and J by 6 bases, with 6 bases of the junction left unmatched. The CDR3 is 14 amino acids. CDR3 nucleotide sequence: TGTGCCAGCAGTAGGCGGGACAGGGGTGATGGCTACACCTTC. Encoded protein: CASSRRDRGDGYTF.

This clonotype was counted a few times. The chain is built from TRBV12-3 or TRBV12-4 and TRBJ2-7; D may be TRBD2 (6 bases). The V gene lost 5 bases and the J gene lost 6 bases, with 11 bases spanning the gap. This CDR3 spans 12 amino acids. CDR3 amino acids: CASSSGRSEQYF. The CDR3, as DNA: TGTGCCAGCAGTAGCGGGCGAAGCGAGCAGTACTTC.

This clonotype was observed a handful of times. The chain joins TRBV27 to TRBJ1-5, with D tentatively TRBD1 (5 bases). The CDR3 is 16 amino acids. The germline V gene encodes CDR1 MNHEY and CDR2 SMNVEV (reference sequence). Trimming took off 5 bases at V and 4 bases at J, with 18 bases between the two ends. The CDR3, as DNA: TGTGCCAGCAGTCCCCGTAGCCGGGGCCTAAATCAGCCCCAGCATTTT. The encoded protein is CASSPRSRGLNQPQHF.

This clonotype was counted ten times or more. The chain recombines TRBV27 with TRBJ2-3; tentative D call: TRBD1 (5 bases). The CDR3 consists of 15 residues. V lost 1 base and J lost 0, with 8 bases in between. The germline gives CDR1 MNHEY, CDR2 SMNVEV (reference sequence). This chain's CDR3 is CASSLYQGSTDTQYF. CDR3 DNA: TGTGCCAGCAGTTTATACCAGGGAAGCACAGATACGCAGTATTTT.

The rearrangement links TRBV27 to TRBJ1-6; D is undetermined. V was shortened by 2 bases and J by 5 bases, with 13 bases between the two germline ends. CDR1 and CDR2 (germline): MNHEY, SMNVEV (reference sequence). The CDR3 has 16 amino acids. The chain's CDR3 is CASSLLVLRDNSPLHF. The CDR3 nucleotides read TGTGCCAGCAGTTTACTCGTGTTACGGGATAATTCACCCCTCCACTTT.

The chain has TRBV18 and TRBJ2-5; possible D gene TRBD2, 6 bases. The CDR3 totals 14 residues. V was trimmed by 4 bases and J by 2 bases, leaving 11 bases between them. Germline-derived CDR1 and CDR2 are KGHSH and LQKENI. Written as DNA, the CDR3 is TGTGCCAGCTCACTTTACGGGGGACAAGAGACCCAGTACTTC. Translation: CASSLYGGQETQYF.

This chain connects TRBV28 to TRBJ2-5, with 7 bases that match TRBD2. V lost 4 bases, J lost 1 base, and 9 bases stayed unmatched. This CDR3 contains 16 residues. Germline-derived CDR1 and CDR2 are MDHEN and SYDVKM. Written as DNA, the CDR3 is TGTGCCAGCAGTTCGGGAATCAGGGAGGGCCAAGAGACCCAGTACTTC. Protein product: CASSSGIREGQETQYF.

This chain connects TRBV12-5 to TRBJ1-1; 8 bases are shared with TRBD1. V dropped 5 bases and J dropped 4; count of bases not matched to a gene: 9. Looked up from germline, CDR1 is LGHNT and CDR2 is FRNRAP. The CDR3 contains 15 residues. CDR3 DNA: TGTGCTAGTGGTCCAACTCAGGGGGCCAGCACTGAAGCTTTCTTT. Translation: CASGPTQGASTEAFF.

Only a few counts were recorded for this clonotype. The chain employs TRBV5-6 and TRBJ2-7; D ambiguous. CDR1 is SGHDT, CDR2 YYEEEE, per germline. The CDR3 has 14 residues. With 4 bases removed from V and 3 bases from J, the gap between germline ends came to 14 bases. The DNA for the CDR3 is TGTGCCAGCAGCCTCAGAAGCCGCTACTACGAGCAGTACTTC. The encoded protein is CASSLRSRYYEQYF.

V and J are TRBV11-1 and TRBJ2-2; D possibly corresponds to TRBD1 (6 bases). Per germline, CDR1 SGHAT and CDR2 FQDESV (reference sequence). This CDR3 spans 18 amino acids. With 6 bases removed from V and 2 bases from J, the gap between germline ends came to 22 bases. In DNA form, the CDR3 reads TGTGCCAGCAGGAGCGATCCCGGGACATCTCCCAACACCGGGGAGCTGTTTTTT. It yields the protein CASRSDPGTSPNTGELFF.

This clonotype was found a few times. The J gene is TRBJ1-3, the V gene TRBV5-1, with D unresolved. Trimming removed 1 base from V and 4 bases from J, with 12 bases in between. There are 15 residues in the CDR3. The V gene's germline CDR1 is SGHRS and CDR2 YFSETQ. CDR3 bases: TGCGCCAGCAGCTTGCCGGGAACCAGGGGAAACACCATATATTTT. Its protein is CASSLPGTRGNTIYF.

The rearrangement joins TRBV30 to TRBJ2-3; D could derive from TRBD1 or TRBD2 (5 bases each). Germline V gives CDR1 GTSNPN, CDR2 SVGIG (reference sequence). CDR3 length: 14 amino acids. The germline V and J ends were trimmed by 2 bases and 2 bases, with 11 bases remaining between them. The CDR3 spells CAWSFRGFTDTQYF. CDR3 bases: TGTGCCTGGAGTTTTCGGGGCTTCACAGATACGCAGTATTTT.

V usage is TRBV7-9 and J usage is TRBJ2-3; weak D call: TRBD2 (6 bases). Germline-derived CDR1 and CDR2 are SEHNR and FQNEAQ (reference sequence). V was clipped by 4 bases and J by 6 bases, with 17 bases between them. The CDR3 sequence is 15 residues long. This CDR3 reads CASSSPARETDTQYF. The CDR3 DNA reads TGTGCCAGCAGCTCCCCCGCACGGGAGACTGATACGCAGTATTTT. The full variable domain, completed using reference TRBV7-9 and TRBJ2-3, is DTGVSQNPRHKITKRGQNVTFRCDPISEHNRLYWYRQTLGQGPEFLTYFQNEAQLEKSRLLSDRFSAERPKGSFSTLEIQRTEQGDSAMYLCASSSPARETDTQYFGPGTRLTVL.

The chain combines TRBV20-1 with TRBJ2-2, with D hard to call. V was clipped by 5 bases and J by 2 bases, with 9 bases between them. Germline V gene sequence: CDR1 DFQATT, CDR2 SNEGSKA (reference sequence). This CDR3 contains 13 residues. The CDR3 DNA reads as TGCAGTGCTGAGCCACCTAACACCGGGGAGCTGTTTTTT. This sequence encodes CSAEPPNTGELFF.

This clonotype has just a few counts. J is TRBJ1-1 and V is TRBV4-1, with D unclear. CDR3 size: 15 residues. Deletions cut 0 bases from V and 5 bases from J, with 13 bases between. Germline V gene sequence: CDR1 MGHRA, CDR2 YSYEKL. CDR3 protein: CASSQDSPGYTEAFF. CDR3 in DNA: TGCGCCAGCAGCCAAGACAGTCCTGGGTATACTGAAGCTTTCTTT.